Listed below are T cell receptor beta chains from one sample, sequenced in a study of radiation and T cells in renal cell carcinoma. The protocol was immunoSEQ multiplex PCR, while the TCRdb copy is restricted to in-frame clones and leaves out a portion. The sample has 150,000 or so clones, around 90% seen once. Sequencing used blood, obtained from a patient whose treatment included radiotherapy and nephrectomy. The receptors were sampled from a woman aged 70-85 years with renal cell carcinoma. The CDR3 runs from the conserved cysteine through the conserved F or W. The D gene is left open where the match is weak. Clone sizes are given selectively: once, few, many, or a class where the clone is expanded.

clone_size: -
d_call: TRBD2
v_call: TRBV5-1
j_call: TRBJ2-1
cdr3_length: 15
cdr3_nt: TGCGCCAGCAGCTCCTTTGGCGGGGGGGTTAATGAGCAGTTCTTC
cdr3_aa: CASSSFGGGVNEQFF

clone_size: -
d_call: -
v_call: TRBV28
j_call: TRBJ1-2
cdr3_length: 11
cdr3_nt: TGTGCCAGCAAACTTCAGGGTGGCTACACCTTC
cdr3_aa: CASKLQGGYTF

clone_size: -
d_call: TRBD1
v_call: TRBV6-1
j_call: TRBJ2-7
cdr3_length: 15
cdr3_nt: TGTGCCAGCAGTGCAGAGACAGGGGGTCTCTACGAGCAGTACTTC
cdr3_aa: CASSAETGGLYEQYF

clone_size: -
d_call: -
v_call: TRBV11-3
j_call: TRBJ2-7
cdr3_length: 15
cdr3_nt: TGTGCCAGCACCTACCCGGGACCTATATCCTACGAGCAGTACTTC
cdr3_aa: CASTYPGPISYEQYF

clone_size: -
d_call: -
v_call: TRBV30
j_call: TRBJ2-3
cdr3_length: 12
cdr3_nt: TGTGCCTGGAGTCCCCGGGGGGATACGCAGTATTTT
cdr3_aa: CAWSPRGDTQYF

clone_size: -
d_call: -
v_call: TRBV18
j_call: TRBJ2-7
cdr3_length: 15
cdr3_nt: TGTGCCAGCTCACCAGGGACGGATGTTACCTACGAGCAGTACTTC
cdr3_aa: CASSPGTDVTYEQYF

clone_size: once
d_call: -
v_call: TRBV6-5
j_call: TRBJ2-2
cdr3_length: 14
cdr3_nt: TGTGCCAGCAGTCGGGGGCGCGTAACCGGGGAGCTGTTTTTT
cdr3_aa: CASSRGRVTGELFF

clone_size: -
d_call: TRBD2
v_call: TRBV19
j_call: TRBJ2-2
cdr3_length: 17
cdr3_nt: TGTGCCAGTAGTATTGGTAGCGGGGGTCCGAACACCGGGGAGCTGTTTTTT
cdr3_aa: CASSIGSGGPNTGELFF

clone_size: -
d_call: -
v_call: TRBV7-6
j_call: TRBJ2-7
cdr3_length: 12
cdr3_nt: TGTGCCAGCAGCTTCCCTGGGTACGAGCAGTACTTC
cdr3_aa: CASSFPGYEQYF

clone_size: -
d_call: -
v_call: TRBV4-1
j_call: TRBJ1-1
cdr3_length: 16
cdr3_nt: TGCGCCAGCAGCCAAGAGGGCAGGGCCAGGGACACTGAAGCTTTCTTT
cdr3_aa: CASSQEGRARDTEAFF

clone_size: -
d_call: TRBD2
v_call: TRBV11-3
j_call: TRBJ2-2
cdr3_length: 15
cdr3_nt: TGTGCCAGCAGCTGGACTAGCGGGGGCACCGGGGAGCTGTTTTTT
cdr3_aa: CASSWTSGGTGELFF

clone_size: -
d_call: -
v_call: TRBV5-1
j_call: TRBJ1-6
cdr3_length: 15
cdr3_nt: TGCGCCAGCAGCTCGAAGAGCTCCTATAATTCACCCTTCCACTTT
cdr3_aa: CASSSKSSYNSPFHF

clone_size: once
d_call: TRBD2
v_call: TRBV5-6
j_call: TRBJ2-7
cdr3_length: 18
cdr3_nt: TGTGCCAGCAGCTTGGGAATAGCGGGAGCGACCAAGCTCTACGAGCAGTACTTC
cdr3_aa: CASSLGIAGATKLYEQYF

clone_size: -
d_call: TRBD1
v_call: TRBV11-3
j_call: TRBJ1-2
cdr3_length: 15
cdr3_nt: TGTGCCAGCAGCTCGCCCTGGGACAGGGGGCATGGCTACACCTTC
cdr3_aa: CASSSPWDRGHGYTF

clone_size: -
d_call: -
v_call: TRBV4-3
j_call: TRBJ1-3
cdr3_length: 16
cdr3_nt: TGCGCCAGCAGCCAAACCACAGCGTCTCCTGGAAACACCATATATTTT
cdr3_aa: CASSQTTASPGNTIYF

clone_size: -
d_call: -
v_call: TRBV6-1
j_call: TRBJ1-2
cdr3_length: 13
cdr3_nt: TGTGCCAGCGTGGGAGGGGCGACTTATGGCTACACCTTC
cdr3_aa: CASVGGATYGYTF

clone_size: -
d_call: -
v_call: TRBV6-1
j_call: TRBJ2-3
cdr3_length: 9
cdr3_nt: TGTGCCAGCAGTAATACGCAGTATTTT
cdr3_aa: CASSNTQYF

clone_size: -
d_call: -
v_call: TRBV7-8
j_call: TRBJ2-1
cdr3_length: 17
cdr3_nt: TGTGCCAGCAGCTTAGTTTGGGGCAGGGCGCGGTACAATGAGCAGTTCTTC
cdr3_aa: CASSLVWGRARYNEQFF

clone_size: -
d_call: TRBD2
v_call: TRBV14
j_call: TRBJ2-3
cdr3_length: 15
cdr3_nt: TGTGCCAGCAGCCTACTAGCGGGGTCCACAGATACGCAGTATTTT
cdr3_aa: CASSLLAGSTDTQYF

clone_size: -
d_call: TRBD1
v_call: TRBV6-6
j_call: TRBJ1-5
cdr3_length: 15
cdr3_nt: TGTGCCAGCAGCCTCGCACAGGGGAACAATCAGCCCCAGCATTTT
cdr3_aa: CASSLAQGNNQPQHF

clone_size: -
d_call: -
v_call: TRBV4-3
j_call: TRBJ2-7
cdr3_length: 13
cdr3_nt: TGCGCCAGCAGCCAATTACTAGGGTACGAGCAGTACTTC
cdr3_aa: CASSQLLGYEQYF

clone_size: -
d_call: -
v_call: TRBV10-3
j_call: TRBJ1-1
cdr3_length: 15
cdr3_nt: TGTGCCATCAGTAACCAATTCCCCGCAGACACTGAAGCTTTCTTT
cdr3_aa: CAISNQFPADTEAFF

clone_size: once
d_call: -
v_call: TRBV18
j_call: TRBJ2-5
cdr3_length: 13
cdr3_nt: TGTGCCAGCTCCCAGGACCTGGGAGAGACCCAGTACTTC
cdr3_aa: CASSQDLGETQYF

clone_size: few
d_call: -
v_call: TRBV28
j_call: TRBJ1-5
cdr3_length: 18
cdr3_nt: TGTGCCAGCAGTTTTCATGGGGGATGGGGTGCGGGCAATCAGCCCCAGCATTTT
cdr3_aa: CASSFHGGWGAGNQPQHF

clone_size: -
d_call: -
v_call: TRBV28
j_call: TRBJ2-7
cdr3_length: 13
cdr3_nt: TGTGCCAGCAGTTTAGGCGGCGGGACCGAGCAGTACTTC
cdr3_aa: CASSLGGGTEQYF

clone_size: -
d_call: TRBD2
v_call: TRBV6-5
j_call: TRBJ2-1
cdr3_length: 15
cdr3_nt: TGTGCCAGCAGTTCTCTAGCGGGGGGGCGTAATGAGCAGTTCTTC
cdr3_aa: CASSSLAGGRNEQFF

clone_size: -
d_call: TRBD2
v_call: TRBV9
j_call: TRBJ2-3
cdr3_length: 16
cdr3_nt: TGTGCCAGCAGCGTAGTTAGCGGGGGGCGCACAGATACGCAGTATTTT
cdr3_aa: CASSVVSGGRTDTQYF

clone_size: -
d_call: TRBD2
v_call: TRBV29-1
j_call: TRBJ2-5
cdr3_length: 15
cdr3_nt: TGCAGCGTTCTCGGCGGGGGGCCCACCGGAGAGACCCAGTACTTC
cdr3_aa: CSVLGGGPTGETQYF

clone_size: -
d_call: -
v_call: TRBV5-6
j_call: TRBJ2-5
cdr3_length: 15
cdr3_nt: TGTGCCAGCAGCTCGTCTGAAGTGGCTCAAGAGACCCAGTACTTC
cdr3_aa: CASSSSEVAQETQYF